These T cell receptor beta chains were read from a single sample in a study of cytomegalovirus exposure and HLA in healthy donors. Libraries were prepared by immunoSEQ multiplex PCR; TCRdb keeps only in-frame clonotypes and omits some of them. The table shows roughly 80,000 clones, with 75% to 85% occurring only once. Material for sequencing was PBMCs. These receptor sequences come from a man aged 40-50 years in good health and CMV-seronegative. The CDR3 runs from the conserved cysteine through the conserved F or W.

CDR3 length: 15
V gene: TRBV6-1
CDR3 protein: CASTKRRGENTEAFF

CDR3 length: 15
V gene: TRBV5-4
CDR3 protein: CASSLPTGVGTEAFF

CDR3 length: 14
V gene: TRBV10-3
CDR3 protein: CAISDHTTNYGYTF

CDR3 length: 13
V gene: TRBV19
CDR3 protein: CASSISSGGEQFF

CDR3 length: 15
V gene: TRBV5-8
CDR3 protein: CASSPETGLNSPLHF

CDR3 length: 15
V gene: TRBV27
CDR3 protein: CASTEAGGFGYEQFF

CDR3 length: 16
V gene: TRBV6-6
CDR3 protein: CASAKTGVGATDTQYF

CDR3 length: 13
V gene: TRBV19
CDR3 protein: CASSINSNTEAFF

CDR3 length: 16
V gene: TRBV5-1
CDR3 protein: CASSRGQGDRTDTQYF

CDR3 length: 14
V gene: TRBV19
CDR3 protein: CASSPLSRANVLTF

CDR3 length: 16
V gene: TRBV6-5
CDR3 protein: CASSSIFGGRSEKLFF

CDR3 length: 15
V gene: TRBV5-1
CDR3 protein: CASSLSTGPGDTQYF

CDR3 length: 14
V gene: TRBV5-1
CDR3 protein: CASSLAGAQNIQYF

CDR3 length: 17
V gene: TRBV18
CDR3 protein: CASSPPTQGQGARGYTF

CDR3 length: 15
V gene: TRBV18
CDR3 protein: CASSPRTGSTDTQYF

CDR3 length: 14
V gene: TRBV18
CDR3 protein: CASSPDRGVQPQHF

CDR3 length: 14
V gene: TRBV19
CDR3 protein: CASSSDRVLYGYTF

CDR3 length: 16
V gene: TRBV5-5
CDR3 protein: CASSLGFGQMNTEAFF

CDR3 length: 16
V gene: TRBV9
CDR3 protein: CASSVGVGTGVLEQYF

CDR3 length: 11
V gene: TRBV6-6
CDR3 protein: CASSYSEEQYF

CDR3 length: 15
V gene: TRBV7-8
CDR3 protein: CASSFQGANTGELFF

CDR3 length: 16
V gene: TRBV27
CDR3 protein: CASSPSGTGVINEQYF

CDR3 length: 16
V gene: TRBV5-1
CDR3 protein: CASSLPRGGVGYEQYF

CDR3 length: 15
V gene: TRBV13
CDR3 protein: CASSRRDRRQIGYTF

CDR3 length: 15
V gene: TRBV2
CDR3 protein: CATSDLAGGLDEQYF

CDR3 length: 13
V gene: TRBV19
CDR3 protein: CASSRQGWQPQHF

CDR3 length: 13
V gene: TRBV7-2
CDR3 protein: CASSSDTGGPQHF

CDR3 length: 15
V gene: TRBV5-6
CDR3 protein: CASSVLAGPSETQYF

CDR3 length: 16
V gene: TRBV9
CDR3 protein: CASSVDRGGQYNEQFF

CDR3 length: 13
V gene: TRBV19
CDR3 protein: CASSPQTSAEAFF

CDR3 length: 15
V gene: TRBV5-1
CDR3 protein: CASSLDLGAGETQYF

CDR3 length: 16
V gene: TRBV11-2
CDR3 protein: CASSLDGGGRTGEAFF

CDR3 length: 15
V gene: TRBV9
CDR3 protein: CASSPGNFNTGELFF

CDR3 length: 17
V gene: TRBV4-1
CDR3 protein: CASSQAPPARRGEKLFF

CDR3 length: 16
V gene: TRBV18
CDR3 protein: CASSRGTGGQNTEAFF

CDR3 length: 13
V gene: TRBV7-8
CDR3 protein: CASSRAQGNEQFF

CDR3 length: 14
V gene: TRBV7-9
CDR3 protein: CASSMTGDGNVLTF

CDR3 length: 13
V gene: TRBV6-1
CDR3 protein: CASSSTVGHEQFF

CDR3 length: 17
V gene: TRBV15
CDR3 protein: CATSTGQRGGYPDTQYF

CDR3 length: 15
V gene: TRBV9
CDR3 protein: CASRAGTGNTGELFF

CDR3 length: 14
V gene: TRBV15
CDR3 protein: CATSRGQGQETQYF

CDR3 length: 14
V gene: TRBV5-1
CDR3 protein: CASSLGTGDTEAFF